This T cell receptor beta chain is drawn from a study of regulatory T cells in long-lasting Graves disease. Notes on the study in general: TRBV28, TRBJ1-2 and TRBJ2-5 were favored in persistent disease. Less diverse TCR repertoires were seen in persistent Graves' patients than in newly diagnosed ones. Shared public clonotypes totalled 2,741 in persistent patients, compared with about 930 in new patients.

The TCR beta library used iRepertoire HTBI primers with Arm-PCR amplification of CDR3. Each CDR3 protein is one row after TCRdb ran MiXCR on the multiplex PCR reads. The sample yields 450,000 or so distinct CDR3 sequences, about a fifth seen once. A remark on this clonotype: Antigen unknown.

Time point: persistent/refractory GD, antithyroid drugs over 5 years with positive TRAb. Preparation of the TCR library used RNA extracted from PBMCs. Peripheral blood, at approximately 10 milliliters, went into EDTA tubes. The CDR3 extends over 11 amino acids. CDR1 and CDR2 (germline): MNHNS, SASEGT. Trimming removed 10 bases from V and 10 bases from J, with 16 bases in between. The sequences come from peripheral blood mononuclear cells (PBMCs), collected when the disease was refractory, from a patient treated with antithyroid drugs. The clonotype originates from a female donor with Graves disease. V usage is TRBV6-1 and J usage is TRBJ1-2; no reliable D call. CDR3 residues: CATPQGNDYTF. The CDR3, as DNA: TGTGCCACCCCACAAGGAAATGACTACACCTTC.